These T cell receptor beta chains were read from a single sample in a study of T-cell memory formation after mild COVID-19. TCRdb called the 5' RACE reads again in MiXCR, with one record for every CDR3 protein. The sample includes about 190,000 distinct CDR3 sequences, approximately 16% of them seen just once. Sequenced sample: PBMCs or a T cell subset sorted from them (not recorded which). These receptors were collected from an adult woman who had mild COVID-19 (a few samples of this study predate the infection). Cell type and time point are not known. CDR3s include the opening cysteine and the closing phenylalanine or tryptophan. D genes are given only for firm matches. Expanded clones get a size class; other rows say once, few or many, or leave the size out.

j_call d_call v_call cdr3_length clone_size cdr3_aa cdr3_nt
TRBJ2-5 . TRBV5-8 13 . CASSRGTPETQYF TGTGCCAGCAGCAGGGGGACTCCCGAGACCCAGTACTTC
TRBJ2-1 TRBD1 TRBV7-9 14 few CASSRLQGAHEQFF TGTGCCAGCAGCCGACTTCAGGGGGCGCATGAGCAGTTCTTC
TRBJ1-2 . TRBV27 14 few CASSSSQGLGGYTF TGTGCCAGCAGTAGCTCCCAGGGGTTGGGAGGCTACACCTTC
TRBJ1-4 . TRBV5-4 15 few CASSFRGQSSEKLFF TGTGCCAGCAGCTTCCGAGGACAGTCTAGTGAAAAACTGTTTTTT
TRBJ2-3 . TRBV9 14 . CASSTTTVTDTQYF TGTGCCAGCAGCACTACAACCGTCACAGATACGCAGTATTTT
TRBJ2-7 . TRBV7-6 14 few CASSLSGTTYEQYF TGTGCCAGCAGCTTATCAGGGACAACCTACGAGCAGTACTTC
TRBJ2-7 . TRBV5-1 12 . CASRRDFYEQYF TGCGCCAGCAGGAGGGACTTTTACGAGCAGTACTTC
TRBJ2-5 . TRBV20-1 14 few CSAREFSRRETQYF TGCAGTGCTAGAGAGTTCTCTAGGAGGGAGACCCAGTACTTC
TRBJ2-3 TRBD1 TRBV10-3 15 . CAISELGQGTDTQYF TGTGCCATCAGTGAACTGGGACAGGGCACAGATACGCAGTATTTT
TRBJ2-2 . TRBV9 14 few CASSVDSIPGLMFF TGTGCCAGCAGCGTGGACAGCATTCCGGGACTGATGTTTTTT
TRBJ1-1 . TRBV29-1 11 many CSVVGNTEAFF TGCAGCGTTGTTGGGAACACTGAAGCTTTCTTT